Following are 15 T cell receptor beta chains from one sample sequenced in a study of T cells in Graves' hyperthyroidism and ophthalmopathy. Authors of the study amplified TCR beta CDR3 regions from RNA transcripts. With the HTBI primer set, the TCR CDR3 went through a first round of RT-PCR. TCRdb analysed the multiplex PCR reads with MiXCR anew, one entry per CDR3 protein. The sample lists about 530,000 distinct CDR3 sequences; about a sixth were seen once. Sequenced sample: blood. The receptors derive from a young woman with Graves' ophthalmopathy.

This chain joins TRBV27 and TRBJ2-4; 7 bases are shared with TRBD1. Losses at the gene ends were 2 bases for V and 3 bases for J; bases not matched to a gene: 1. CDR1 is MNHEY, CDR2 SMNVEV, per germline (reference sequence). CDR3 length equals 14 residues. DNA for the CDR3: TGTGCCAGCAGTTTAACAGGGGTCAAAAACATTCAGTACTTC. Translated, it gives CASSLTGVKNIQYF.

The chain carries TRBV19 and TRBJ1-1; D gene ambiguous. Trimming took 10 bases from V and 7 from J, leaving 13 bases between them. The CDR3 contains 11 residues. Germline CDR1 LNHDA, CDR2 SQIVND (reference sequence). In DNA form, the CDR3 reads TGTGCCACCATTGACATTAATGAAGCTTTCTTT. It is translated as CATIDINEAFF.

This clonotype was seen more than once but under ten times. The CDR3 DNA reads as TGTGCCTGGAGTGAGCAGGGCGCTTTCTATGGCTACACCTTC. Translated, it gives CAWSEQGAFYGYTF. The J gene is TRBJ1-2, the V gene TRBV30; tentatively, D is TRBD1 (5 bases). V gave up 1 base and J gave up 4 bases, with 13 bases separating them. The germline CDR1 and CDR2 sequences are GTSNPN and SVGIG (reference sequence). CDR3 length: 14 amino acids.

This chain connects TRBV5-1 to TRBJ1-3; a weak D match, TRBD1 (5 bases). Germline CDR1 is SGHRS and CDR2 is YFSETQ. V lost 4 bases and J 4 bases, leaving 18 bases between the germline ends. This CDR3 has 16 residues. The CDR3 DNA is TGCGCCAGCAGCCCCGAAGGGCAGGGATGGGGAAACACCATATATTTT. Protein product: CASSPEGQGWGNTIYF.

Only a few counts were recorded for this clonotype. This chain joins TRBV6-6 and TRBJ2-4; D gene uncertain. CDR1 and CDR2 (germline): MNHNY, SVGAGI (reference sequence). This CDR3 comprises 16 residues. Trimming left V 2 bases short and J 0 bases short, with 11 bases between. The CDR3 reads CASSYEAALAKNIQYF. In nucleotides, the CDR3 is TGTGCCAGCAGTTACGAGGCAGCTCTAGCCAAAAACATTCAGTACTTC.

This clonotype has a count of ten or more. This rearrangement joins TRBV28 to TRBJ1-1; TRBD1 agrees at 7 bases. Germline lookup yields CDR1 MDHEN and CDR2 SYDVKM. The V segment lost 9 bases and the J segment 3 bases; nucleotides outside the gene matches: 10. The CDR3 totals 14 residues. DNA of the CDR3: TGTGCCAGTTCCCCCCCGGGACAGTACACTGAAGCTTTCTTT. Translating it yields CASSPPGQYTEAFF.

This clonotype was counted between two and nine times. V gene TRBV9 combines with J gene TRBJ1-5; D is ambiguous. Germline assignment: CDR1 SGDLS and CDR2 YYNGEE. Trimming shortened V by 3 bases and J by 3 bases, and 13 bases separated the two germline ends. The CDR3 is made up of 15 amino acids. The CDR3 coding sequence is TGTGCCAGCAGCGCTTCTTCAGGTCTCAATCAGCCCCAGCATTTT. It encodes CASSASSGLNQPQHF. Looking up the rest from reference TRBV9 and TRBJ1-5 gives the full variable domain: DSGVTQTPKHLITATGQRVTLRCSPRSGDLSVYWYQQSLDQGLQFLIQYYNGEERAKGNILERFSAQQFPDLHSELNLSSLELGDSALYFCASSASSGLNQPQHFGDGTRLSIL.

This clonotype was seen a handful of times. This chain links TRBV25-1 with TRBJ1-6, with 7 positions matching TRBD1. CDR3 length: 15 residues. V lost 5 bases, J lost 11 bases, and 12 bases stayed unmatched. Germline V gene lookup returns CDR1 MGHDK and CDR2 SYGVNS. The CDR3 region is CASSPQGPYGPPLHF. DNA of the CDR3: TGTGCCAGCAGTCCACAGGGGCCCTATGGACCACCCCTCCACTTT.

This chain connects TRBV20-1 to TRBJ2-1, with 11 positions matching TRBD2. Looked up from germline, CDR1 is DFQATT and CDR2 is SNEGSKA (reference sequence). The CDR3 is made up of 15 amino acids. Unmatched junction bases numbered 7, after V lost 5 bases and J lost 4 bases. The CDR3 is CSADGTSGMYNEQFF. Written as DNA, the CDR3 is TGCAGTGCTGACGGGACTAGCGGCATGTACAATGAGCAGTTCTTC.

The chain couples TRBV7-9 to TRBJ1-3; D is possibly TRBD1 (5 bases). CDR3 length equals 14 residues. Germline CDR1 reads SEHNR; CDR2 reads FQNEAQ (reference sequence). V was clipped by 3 bases and J by 8 bases, with 14 bases between them. In DNA form, the CDR3 reads TGTGCCAGCAGCTTCTCCAGGGAAGGGCACACCATATATTTT. It yields the protein CASSFSREGHTIYF.

This clonotype was detected many times. The chain joins TRBV7-2 to TRBJ2-7, with TRBD2 identical over 12 bases. The CDR3 contains 17 residues. V trimming: 5 bases; J trimming: 5 bases; junction bases outside the gene matches: 13. Germline V gene sequence: CDR1 SGHTA, CDR2 FQGNSA. CDR3 sequence (DNA): TGTGCCAGCAGCCCCCGGTACTCACTAGCGGGAGGCAACGAGCAGTACTTC. This encodes CASSPRYSLAGGNEQYF.

The V gene is TRBV28, the J gene TRBJ2-5; 9 bases align to TRBD1. The germline gives CDR1 MDHEN, CDR2 SYDVKM. Germline trimming cut 5 bases from V and 5 bases from J; bases unmatched to any gene: 6. This CDR3 is built from 14 residues. DNA for the CDR3: TGTGCCAGCAGTCGGGACAGGGTTAGGGAGACCCAGTACTTC. Translating gives CASSRDRVRETQYF.

The chain recombines TRBV30 with TRBJ2-7, with 9 bases lining up with TRBD2. J lost 2 bases, V lost 4 bases, and 3 bases had no gene match. Germline CDR1 is GTSNPN and CDR2 is SVGIG (reference sequence). The length of the CDR3 is 13 residues. CDR3 residues: CAWKPSGTYEQYF. The DNA for the CDR3 is TGTGCCTGGAAACCTAGCGGGACCTACGAGCAGTACTTC.

This clonotype was observed many times. This chain uses TRBV7-2 with TRBJ2-1; tentatively, D is TRBD2 (7 bases). The CDR3 has 13 residues. The V end was cut by 10 bases, the J end by 7 bases, with 17 bases between. Germline CDR1 is SGHTA and CDR2 is FQGNSA. CDR3 region: CATGGGGANEQFF. The CDR3 DNA reads TGTGCCACGGGTGGGGGGGGGGCAAATGAGCAGTTCTTC.

As concerns this clonotype: This may arise from a read error, as a much more abundant clone is one base away. The rearrangement links TRBV9 to TRBJ1-1; TRBD1 is a possible D gene (5 bases). Germline V lookup: CDR1 SGDLS, CDR2 YYNGEE. There are 13 residues in the CDR3. V was pared by 4 bases and J by 6 bases, with 13 bases between. This CDR3 is CASSPGFYAEAFF. In DNA form, the CDR3 reads TGTGCCAGCAGCCCAGGGTTTTACGCTGAAGCTTTCTTT.